The source of this TCR beta chain is a study of beta chain features in type 1 diabetes. The investigators reverse transcribed all of the isolated RNA, so they sequenced expressed TCRB transcripts. The table came from immunoSEQ multiplex PCR; TCRdb's copy has only in-frame clones and leaves some out. The sample has 500,000 to 700,000 clones, less than 20% seen once. The material sequenced was naive CD4+ T cells from blood. The clonotype originates from a man between 18 and 29 years old in good health.

CDR3 sequence (DNA): TGTGCCAGCAGTGCTGGACTAGTAGGCACCGGGGAGCTGTTTTTT. Residues: CASSAGLVGTGELFF. The V and J genes are TRBV28 and TRBJ2-2; 7 bases align to TRBD2. J gave up 4 bases and V 5 bases, and 7 bases lay outside the gene matches. Per the germline V gene, CDR1 is MDHEN and CDR2 is SYDVKM. CDR3 length equals 15 residues.